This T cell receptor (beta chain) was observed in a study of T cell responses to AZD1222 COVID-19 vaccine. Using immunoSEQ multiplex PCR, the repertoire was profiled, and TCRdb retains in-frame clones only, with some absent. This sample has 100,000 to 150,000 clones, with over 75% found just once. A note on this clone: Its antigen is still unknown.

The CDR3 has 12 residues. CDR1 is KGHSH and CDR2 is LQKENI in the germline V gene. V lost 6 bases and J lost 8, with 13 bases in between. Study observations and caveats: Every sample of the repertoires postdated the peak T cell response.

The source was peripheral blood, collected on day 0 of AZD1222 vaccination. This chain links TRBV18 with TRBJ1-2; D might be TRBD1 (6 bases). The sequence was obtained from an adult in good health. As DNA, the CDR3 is TGTGCCAGCTCGCTCAGGGGAGGCGGCTACACCTTC. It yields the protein CASSLRGGGYTF.